The sequence of this TCR beta chain was determined in a study of CD8 T cells in Susac syndrome. Whole-study findings and limits: A relatively small number of individuals underwent TCR sequencing and HLA analysis.

Random hexamers were used to reverse transcribe the RNA input (about 0.5 to 1 ug). Via MiXCR, TCRdb re-called the immunoSEQ multiplex PCR reads, giving one row per CDR3 protein. The sample records about 130,000 distinct CDR3 sequences, approximately 95% being singletons. CDR3 length: 15 amino acids. The germline gives CDR1 SEHNR, CDR2 FQNEAQ (reference sequence). V was pared by 5 bases and J by 5 bases, with 4 bases of the junction left unmatched. Turning to this clonotype: What it binds is not known.

Those who served as multiple sclerosis controls were treatment-naive patients with stable or active relapsing-remitting disease. The TCR comes from a human donor with multiple sclerosis. Sequencing used CD8+ T cells from PBMCs. The J gene is TRBJ2-1, the V gene TRBV7-9; 12 bases are a match to TRBD2. CDR3 protein: CASSRLAGVNNEQFF. In DNA form, the CDR3 reads TGTGCCAGCAGCCGACTAGCGGGGGTCAACAATGAGCAGTTCTTC. Looking up the rest from reference TRBV7-9 and TRBJ2-1 gives the full variable domain: DTGVSQNPRHKITKRGQNVTFRCDPISEHNRLYWYRQTLGQGPEFLTYFQNEAQLEKSRLLSDRFSAERPKGSFSTLEIQRTEQGDSAMYLCASSRLAGVNNEQFFGPGTRLTVL.